Following are 30 T cell receptor beta chains from one sample sequenced in a study of spatial heterogeneity in lung cancer. MiXCR, applied by TCRdb to the 5' RACE reads, yields one record per CDR3 protein. The sample carries 40,000 to 45,000 distinct CDR3 sequences, roughly 15% recorded once. Regarding time point: sample taken at primary tumor resection. Material for sequencing was whole RNA from tumor, nontumor lung or frozen PBMC, left unsorted. The sample was PBMCs, taken at surgery. These receptors were taken from a male donor with early-stage non-small cell lung cancer.

The table lists this clonotype with a few counts. The chain carries TRBV5-4 and TRBJ2-1, with TRBD2 matching 8 bases. The CDR3 contains 14 residues. Trimming at V came to 4 bases and at J to 6 bases, leaving 6 bases not matched to a gene. Germline CDR1 SGHNT, CDR2 YYREEE (reference sequence). The CDR3 here is CASSGGLGANEQFF. The CDR3 DNA reads TGTGCCAGCAGCGGGGGACTAGGGGCCAATGAGCAGTTCTTC.

This clonotype came up a few times. The chain links TRBV6-6 to TRBJ1-2; D not certain. The CDR3 loop spans 13 amino acids. The germline gives CDR1 MNHNY, CDR2 SVGAGI (reference sequence). V shed 7 bases and J shed 2 bases, with 11 bases lying between them. The CDR3 spells CASKPGENYGYTF. The CDR3 bases are TGTGCCAGCAAGCCAGGCGAAAACTATGGCTACACCTTC.

The J gene is TRBJ2-5, the V gene TRBV20-1, with D uncertain. Trimming took 4 bases from V and 1 from J, leaving 7 bases between them. The length of the CDR3 is 12 residues. From germline, CDR1 is DFQATT and CDR2 SNEGSKA (reference sequence). Written as DNA, the CDR3 is TGCAGTGCTACCAGCGCCCAAGAGACCCAGTACTTC. Translated: CSATSAQETQYF.

The rearrangement uses TRBV2 and TRBJ2-3; D may correspond to TRBD1 or TRBD2 (5 bases each). The V and J ends lost 7 bases and 4 bases respectively, with 12 bases between them. In germline, CDR1 is SNHLY, CDR2 FYNNEI. The CDR3 is 13 amino acids. CDR3 residues: CASTQVGADTQYF. The CDR3 DNA is TGTGCCAGCACCCAAGTGGGGGCAGATACGCAGTATTTT. Full variable domain (remainder filled in from reference TRBV2 and TRBJ2-3): EPEVTQTPSHQVTQMGQEVILRCVPISNHLYFYWYRQILGQKVEFLVSFYNNEISEKSEIFDDQFSVERPDGSNFTLKIRSTKLEDSAMYFCASTQVGADTQYFGPGTRLTVL.

V is TRBV10-3 and J is TRBJ2-7, with D possibly TRBD1 on 6 matching bases. This CDR3 is 12 amino acids long. The ends were cut back, 8 bases at V and 6 bases at J, with 14 bases in the middle. Germline values: CDR1 ENHRY, CDR2 SYGVKD. The CDR3 region has the DNA TGTGCCATCTCAGGGGTCCGGGGCGAGCAGTACTTC. Translation gives CAISGVRGEQYF.

This clonotype was observed a handful of times. CDR3 protein: CASSFSGQGGYGYTF. The CDR3, as DNA: TGTGCCAGCAGTTTTTCGGGACAGGGAGGCTATGGCTACACCTTC. The chain has TRBV27 and TRBJ1-2; the match to TRBD1 covers 9 bases. The trim removed 3 bases at V and 4 bases at J, leaving 6 bases unmatched. This CDR3 is built from 15 residues. Germline-derived CDR1 and CDR2 are MNHEY and SMNVEV (reference sequence).

CDR3 sequence: CATLKDSREDTQYF. Written as DNA, the CDR3 is TGTGCCACCCTGAAGGACTCCCGTGAGGATACGCAGTATTTT. This chain joins TRBV10-3 and TRBJ2-3; TRBD2 might be the D (5 bases). Germline CDR1 ENHRY, CDR2 SYGVKD. V was clipped by 10 bases and J by 6 bases, with 20 bases between them. There are 14 residues in the CDR3.

The chain couples TRBV28 to TRBJ2-7; D is possibly TRBD2 (7 bases). Trimming cost V 7 bases and J 4 bases, with 17 bases left between them. CDR3 length equals 14 residues. CDR1 MDHEN and CDR2 SYDVKM come from the germline V gene. The CDR3 nucleotides read TGTGCCAGCAATTATCGGGGGGCGCGATACGAGCAGTACTTC. The encoded protein is CASNYRGARYEQYF.

This clonotype was observed a few times. V and J are TRBV3-1 and TRBJ1-2; D unresolved. Trimming shortened V by 3 bases and J by 5 bases, and 16 bases separated the two germline ends. CDR1 LGHDT and CDR2 YNNKEL come from the germline V gene (reference sequence). This CDR3 has 15 residues. The CDR3, as DNA: TGTGCCAGCAGCCATACGGTCGGGGATAATTATGGCTACACCTTC. Translated, it gives CASSHTVGDNYGYTF.

This clonotype has more than one count but fewer than ten. V gene TRBV12-3 or TRBV12-4 combines with J gene TRBJ2-2; D is ambiguous. Trimming removed 4 bases at V and 5 bases at J, with 20 bases between. The length of the CDR3 is 17 residues. The CDR3 DNA is TGTGCCAGCAGTTCTTCCACCCCGTCCCCGTCAACCGGGGAGCTGTTTTTT. This encodes CASSSSTPSPSTGELFF.

This clonotype has a count of ten or more. The chain has TRBV2 and TRBJ1-1; 7 bases are a match to TRBD1. Unmatched junction bases numbered 7, after V lost 6 bases and J lost 0 bases. Germline CDR1 is SNHLY and CDR2 is FYNNEI. There are 15 residues in the CDR3. CDR3 loop: CASRARQGVNTEAFF. The CDR3 DNA follows: TGTGCCAGCAGGGCTCGGCAGGGGGTGAACACTGAAGCTTTCTTT. The variable domain in full, with the rest retrieved from reference TRBV2 and TRBJ1-1, is EPEVTQTPSHQVTQMGQEVILRCVPISNHLYFYWYRQILGQKVEFLVSFYNNEISEKSEIFDDQFSVERPDGSNFTLKIRSTKLEDSAMYFCASRARQGVNTEAFFGQGTRLTVV.

This clonotype was observed at least ten times. The V call is TRBV29-1, the J call TRBJ2-1, with D unclear. Trimming took off 2 bases at V and 7 bases at J, with 3 bases between the two ends. The CDR3 is 10 residues long. Germline lookup yields CDR1 SQVTM and CDR2 ANQGSEA. CDR3 loop: CSVERNEQFF. CDR3 DNA: TGCAGCGTTGAACGGAATGAGCAGTTCTTC.

J is TRBJ2-5 and V is TRBV7-3, with D possibly being TRBD2 (5 bases). Trimming removed 5 bases from V and 2 bases from J, with 15 bases in between. This CDR3 has 15 amino acids. CDR1 and CDR2 from the germline V gene are SGHTA and FQGTGA. The CDR3 here is CASSLEPGNQETQYF. DNA of the CDR3: TGTGCCAGCAGCCTCGAGCCGGGGAATCAAGAGACCCAGTACTTC.

This clonotype was counted many times. This chain joins TRBV4-1 and TRBJ2-7, with D possibly being TRBD1 (5 bases). Looked up from germline, CDR1 is MGHRA and CDR2 is YSYEKL. Trimming took off 4 bases at V and 3 bases at J, with 10 bases between the two ends. The CDR3 has 13 residues. The CDR3 DNA is TGCGCCAGCAGCCGCGGACATGACTACGAGCAGTACTTC. Residues: CASSRGHDYEQYF.

This clonotype was counted ten times or more. The chain is built from TRBV12-3 or TRBV12-4 and TRBJ2-7; 9 positions match TRBD1. The CDR3 length is 14 residues. V was clipped by 6 bases and J by 0 bases; unmatched bases: 3. The CDR3 loop reads CASSPTGGSYEQYF. DNA of the CDR3: TGTGCCAGCAGCCCGACAGGGGGCTCCTACGAGCAGTACTTC.

The chain has TRBV20-1 and TRBJ1-3, with a possible D match to TRBD1 (5 bases). Germline CDR1 reads DFQATT; CDR2 reads SNEGSKA (reference sequence). V was trimmed by 3 bases and J by 2 bases, leaving 14 bases between them. This CDR3 is built from 15 residues. The CDR3 nucleotides read TGCAGTGCTAGTTCCACGGGGCAGCCTGGAAACACCATATATTTT. Protein: CSASSTGQPGNTIYF.

This clonotype was seen repeatedly, ten times or more. The chain uses TRBV19 and TRBJ1-2, with D unclear. V dropped 6 bases and J dropped 3 bases, with 11 bases sitting between them. The CDR3 spans 13 residues. From germline, CDR1 is LNHDA and CDR2 SQIVND (reference sequence). The CDR3 coding sequence is TGTGCCAGTAGCTATCGGGATCACTATGGCTACACCTTC. Translating gives CASSYRDHYGYTF.

The chain joins TRBV5-1 to TRBJ2-5; the D gene is possibly TRBD1 (6 bases). CDR1 SGHRS and CDR2 YFSETQ come from the germline V gene. This CDR3 contains 16 residues. Trimming cost V 0 bases and J 8 bases, with 20 bases left between them. The CDR3 region has the DNA TGCGCCAGCAGCTTGGCCTGGGTGGGGGCCTCCAGTACCCAGTACTTC. It encodes CASSLAWVGASSTQYF.

This clonotype was counted at least ten times. The J gene is TRBJ2-6, the V gene TRBV7-9; D remains ambiguous. V was clipped by 2 bases and J by 0 bases, with 8 bases between them. Germline CDR1 is SEHNR and CDR2 is FQNEAQ (reference sequence). The CDR3 extends over 16 amino acids. CDR3: CASSLKGTSGANVLTF. CDR3 sequence (DNA): TGTGCCAGCAGCTTAAAGGGAACCTCTGGGGCCAACGTCCTGACTTTC.

This sequence joins TRBV6-6 and TRBJ1-3; possible D gene TRBD1, 5 bases. The CDR3 covers 16 residues. Trimming removed 4 bases from V and 4 bases from J, with 17 bases in between. Germline assignment: CDR1 MNHNY and CDR2 SVGAGI (reference sequence). The CDR3 sequence is CASSFLPGRIGNTIYF. The CDR3 DNA is TGTGCCAGCAGTTTTCTGCCGGGACGGATAGGAAACACCATATATTTT.

This clonotype was counted ten times or more. The chain is built from TRBV5-1 and TRBJ1-1, with D maybe TRBD1 (5 bases). Trimming took 2 bases from V and 2 from J, leaving 7 bases between them. In germline, CDR1 is SGHRS, CDR2 YFSETQ. The CDR3 totals 13 residues. The CDR3 DNA reads TGCGCCAGCAGCTTACAGGCAAACACTGAAGCTTTCTTT. Protein product: CASSLQANTEAFF.

This clonotype was detected many times. The rearrangement links TRBV11-2 to TRBJ2-3, with TRBD2 matching 7 bases. The CDR3 has 13 amino acids. The junction had 7 bases not matched to a gene; V was cut back by 4 bases and J by 9 bases. In germline, CDR1 is SGHAT, CDR2 FQNNGV. The DNA of the CDR3 is TGTGCCAGCAGCTATACCGGGGGGAGAACGCAGTATTTT. It codes for CASSYTGGRTQYF.

There are many counts of this clonotype. CDR3 loop: CSARTGGYEQYF. In nucleotides, the CDR3 is TGCAGTGCTCGGACAGGGGGCTACGAGCAGTACTTC. This chain connects TRBV20-1 to TRBJ2-7; 10 bases are shared with TRBD1. The V segment lost 5 bases and the J segment 3 bases; nucleotides outside the gene matches: 1. CDR3 length: 12 amino acids. Germline values: CDR1 DFQATT, CDR2 SNEGSKA (reference sequence).

This clonotype was seen ten or more times. The V gene is TRBV20-1, the J gene TRBJ2-3; perhaps TRBD2 as D (5 bases). The germline V gene encodes CDR1 DFQATT and CDR2 SNEGSKA (reference sequence). V lost 1 base and J 4 bases, leaving 15 bases between the germline ends. This CDR3 comprises 15 residues. The CDR3 loop is CSARAPGVQADTQYF. The CDR3 nucleotides read TGCAGTGCTAGAGCCCCCGGGGTCCAGGCAGATACGCAGTATTTT.

This clonotype was seen repeatedly, ten times or more. The chain links TRBV28 to TRBJ2-7; D may be TRBD1 (7 bases). Germline loops: CDR1 MDHEN, CDR2 SYDVKM. V was shortened by 3 bases and J by 3 bases, with 15 bases between the two germline ends. There are 15 residues in the CDR3. The CDR3 is CASSFSRGVYYEQYF. CDR3 nucleotide sequence: TGTGCCAGCAGTTTCTCCAGGGGGGTCTACTACGAGCAGTACTTC.

The table lists this clonotype with a few counts. The gene calls are TRBV5-1 and TRBJ1-3; D perhaps matches TRBD1 (6 bases). This CDR3 is 17 amino acids long. Germline V gene sequence: CDR1 SGHRS, CDR2 YFSETQ. The ends were cut back, 4 bases at V and 0 bases at J, with 17 bases in the middle. The CDR3 sequence is CASSREGDRYSGNTIYF. The CDR3 DNA is TGCGCCAGCAGCCGGGAGGGGGACCGATACTCTGGAAACACCATATATTTT.

This clonotype was found many times. Written as DNA, the CDR3 is TGTGCCAGCAGTGATTCACAGGTGGCTACGCAGTATTTT. The encoded protein is CASSDSQVATQYF. This chain joins TRBV6-1 and TRBJ2-3, with a tentative D call TRBD1 (5 bases). Per germline, CDR1 MNHNS and CDR2 SASEGT. V shed 3 bases and J shed 8 bases, with 12 bases lying between them. This CDR3 is built from 13 residues.

This clonotype was seen only a few times. The chain uses TRBV6-5 and TRBJ2-2; D is unresolved. V was clipped by 0 bases and J by 3 bases, with 14 bases between them. The CDR3 loop spans 17 amino acids. In germline, CDR1 is MNHEY, CDR2 SVGAGI. The CDR3 bases are TGTGCCAGCAGTTACTCCGTTGAGTCCGCGGACACCGGGGAGCTGTTTTTT. Its protein is CASSYSVESADTGELFF.

This clonotype was seen only a few times. The rearrangement uses TRBV2 and TRBJ2-1; D is possibly TRBD2 (6 bases). With 6 bases removed from V and 9 bases from J, the gap between germline ends came to 12 bases. The CDR3 sequence is 12 residues long. Germline CDR1 and CDR2: SNHLY and FYNNEI. In DNA, the CDR3 is TGTGCCAGCAGGGGGGGAGGCCCTGAGCAGTTCTTC. Translated: CASRGGGPEQFF.

To note about this clonotype: A single base separates this from a much larger clone, so it may be a read error. In this CDR3 the conserved last residue, phenylalanine or tryptophan, is missing, so a read error is likely. The V call is TRBV7-8, the J call TRBJ2-4; D ambiguous. V lost 4 bases and J lost 0, with 13 bases in between. Looked up from germline, CDR1 is SGHVS and CDR2 is FQNEAQ. The CDR3 is 16 amino acids. CDR3 sequence reads: CASSSSTLLAKNIQYL. In DNA form, the CDR3 reads TGTGCCAGCAGCTCGTCGACCTTGTTAGCCAAAAACATTCAGTACTTA.